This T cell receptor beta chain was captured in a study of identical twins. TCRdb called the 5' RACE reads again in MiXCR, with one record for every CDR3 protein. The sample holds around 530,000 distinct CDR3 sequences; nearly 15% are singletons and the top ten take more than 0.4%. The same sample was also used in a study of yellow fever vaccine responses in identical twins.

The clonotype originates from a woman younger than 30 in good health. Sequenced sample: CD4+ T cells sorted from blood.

Written as DNA, the CDR3 is TGTGCCAGCAGATCCCACAGGGGGATTAACACCGGGGAGCTGTTTTTT. Protein sequence: CASRSHRGINTGELFF. This chain joins TRBV12-3 or TRBV12-4 and TRBJ2-2; 8 positions match TRBD1. V was pared by 6 bases and J by 2 bases, with 8 bases of the junction left unmatched. The CDR3 has 16 amino acids.